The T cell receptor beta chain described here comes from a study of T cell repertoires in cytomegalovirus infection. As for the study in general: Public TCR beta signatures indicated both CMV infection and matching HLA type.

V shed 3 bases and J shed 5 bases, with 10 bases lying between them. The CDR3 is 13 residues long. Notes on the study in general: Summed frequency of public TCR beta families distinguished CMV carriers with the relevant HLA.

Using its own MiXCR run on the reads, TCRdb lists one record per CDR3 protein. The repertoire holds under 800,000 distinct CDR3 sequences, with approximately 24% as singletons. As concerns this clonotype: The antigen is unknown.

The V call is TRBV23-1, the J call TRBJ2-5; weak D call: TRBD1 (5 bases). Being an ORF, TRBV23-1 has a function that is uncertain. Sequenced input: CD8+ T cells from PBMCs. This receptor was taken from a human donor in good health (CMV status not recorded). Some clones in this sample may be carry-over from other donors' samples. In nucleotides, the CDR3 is TGCGCCAGCAGTCAGGACAACCCGGAGACCCAGTACTTC. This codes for CASSQDNPETQYF.